The 2 T cell receptor beta chains below come from one sample, sequenced in a study of early T cells in non-severe SARS-CoV-2 infection. TCRdb independently ran MiXCR on the 5' RACE reads; one entry per CDR3 protein. The profile covers roughly 71,000 distinct CDR3 sequences, with about 12% appearing a single time and roughly 5.2% taken by the ten largest. What was sequenced was whole blood. Source of these receptors: an adult who was a healthcare worker with PCR-confirmed SARS-CoV-2 infection or an uninfected control (not recorded which).

This clonotype was recorded many times. The genes are TRBV10-3 and TRBJ2-2; no firm D call. The CDR3 runs 15 residues. The V and J ends lost 3 bases and 0 bases respectively, with 8 bases between them. CDR1 ENHRY and CDR2 SYGVKD come from the germline V gene. CDR3 in amino acids: CAISEGSTNTGELFF. Here the CDR3 DNA reads TGTGCCATCAGTGAAGGTAGTACGAACACCGGGGAGCTGTTTTTT.

CDR3 nucleotides: TGTGCCAGCAGCTTAGGCGGGTCCACCGGGGAGCTGTTTTTT. The encoded protein is CASSLGGSTGELFF. The J gene is TRBJ2-2, the V gene TRBV7-2; maybe TRBD2 (5 bases). This CDR3 is 14 amino acids long. Per germline, CDR1 SGHTA and CDR2 FQGNSA. V shed 1 base and J shed 4 bases, with 7 bases lying between them.